This T cell receptor (beta chain) was captured by sequencing in a study of blood T cell repertoires in COVID-19. Here immunoSEQ multiplex PCR was the method, and the copy in TCRdb shows in-frame clones only, minus some. The repertoire includes about 230,000 clones, approximately 87% of them detected once, and 2% to 3% sits in the top ten. The CDR3 extends over 14 amino acids. V lost 0 bases and J 1 base, leaving 7 bases between the germline ends. The germline V gene encodes CDR1 MNHEY and CDR2 SVGAGI. The sequence was collected from a woman between 65 and 79 years old with active or convalescent COVID-19. Material: peripheral blood. This rearrangement joins TRBV6-5 to TRBJ2-7, with D possibly TRBD1 on 6 matching bases. This chain's CDR3 is CASSYSDSSYEQYF. For the CDR3, the DNA is TGTGCCAGCAGTTACTCGGACAGTTCCTACGAGCAGTACTTC.